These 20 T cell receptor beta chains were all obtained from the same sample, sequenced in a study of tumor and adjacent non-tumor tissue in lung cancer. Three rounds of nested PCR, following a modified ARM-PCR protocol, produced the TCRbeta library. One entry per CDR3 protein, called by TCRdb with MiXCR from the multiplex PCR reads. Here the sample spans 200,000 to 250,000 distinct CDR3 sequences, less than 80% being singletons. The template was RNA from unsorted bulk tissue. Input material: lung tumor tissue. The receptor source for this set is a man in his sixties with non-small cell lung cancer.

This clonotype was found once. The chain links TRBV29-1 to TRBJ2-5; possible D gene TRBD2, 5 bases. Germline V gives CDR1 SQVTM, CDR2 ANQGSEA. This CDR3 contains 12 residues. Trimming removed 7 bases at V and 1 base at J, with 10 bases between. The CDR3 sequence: CSAERRQETQYF. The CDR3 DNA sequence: TGCAGCGCTGAGCGGCGCCAAGAGACCCAGTACTTC. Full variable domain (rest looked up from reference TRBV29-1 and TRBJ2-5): SAVISQKPSRDICQRGTSLTIQCQVDSQVTMMFWYRQQPGQSLTLIATANQGSEATYESGFVIDKFPISRPNLTFSTLTVSNMSPEDSSIYLCSAERRQETQYFGPGTRLLVL.

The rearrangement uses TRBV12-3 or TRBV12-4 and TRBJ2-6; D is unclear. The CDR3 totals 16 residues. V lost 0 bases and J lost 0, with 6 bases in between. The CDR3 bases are TGTGCCAGCAGTTTAGCTTCGAGCTCTGGGGCCAACGTCCTGACTTTC. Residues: CASSLASSSGANVLTF.

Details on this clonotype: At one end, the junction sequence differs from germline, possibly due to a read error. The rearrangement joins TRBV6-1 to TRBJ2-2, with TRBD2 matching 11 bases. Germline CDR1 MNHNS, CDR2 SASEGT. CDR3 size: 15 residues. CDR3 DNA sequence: TGTGCCAGCATTATCGGACTAGCGGGCACCGGGGAGCTGCTTTTT. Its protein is CASIIGLAGTGELLF.

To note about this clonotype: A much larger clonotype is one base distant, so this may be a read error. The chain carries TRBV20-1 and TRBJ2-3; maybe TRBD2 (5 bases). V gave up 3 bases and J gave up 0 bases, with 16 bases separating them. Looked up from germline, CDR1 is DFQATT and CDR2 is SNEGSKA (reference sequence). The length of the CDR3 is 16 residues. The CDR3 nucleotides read TGCAGTGCTAGTCCCCCGGCACGGACTAGCACAGATACGCAGTATTTT. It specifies CSASPPARTSTDTQYF.

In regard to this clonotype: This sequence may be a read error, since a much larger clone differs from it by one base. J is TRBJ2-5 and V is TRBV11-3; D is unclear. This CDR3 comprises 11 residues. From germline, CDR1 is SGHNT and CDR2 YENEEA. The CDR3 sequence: CASSLHGSPHF. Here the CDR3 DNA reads TGTGCCAGCAGCCTACATGGCTCCCCTCACTTC.

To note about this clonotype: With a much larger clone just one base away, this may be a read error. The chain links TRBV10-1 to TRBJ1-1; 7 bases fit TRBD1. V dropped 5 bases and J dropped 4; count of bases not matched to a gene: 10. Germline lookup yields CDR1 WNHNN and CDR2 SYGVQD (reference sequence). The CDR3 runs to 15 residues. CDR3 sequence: CASSTRQGGSTEAFF. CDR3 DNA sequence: TGCGCCAGCAGTACCCGACAGGGCGGCAGCACTGAAGCTTTCTTT.

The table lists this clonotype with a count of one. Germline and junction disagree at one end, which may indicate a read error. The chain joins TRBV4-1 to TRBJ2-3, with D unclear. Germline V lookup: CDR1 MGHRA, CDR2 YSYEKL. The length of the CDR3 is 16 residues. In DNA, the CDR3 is TGCGCCAGCAGCCAAGAAGGGAATCGGGCCAAAGATTCGCAGTATTTT. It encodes CASSQEGNRAKDSQYF.

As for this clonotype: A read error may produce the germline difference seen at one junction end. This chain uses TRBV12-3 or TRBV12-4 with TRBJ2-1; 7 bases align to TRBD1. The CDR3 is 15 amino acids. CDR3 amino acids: CASSTNRGLYNGQFF. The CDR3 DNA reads TGTGCCAGCAGTACAAACAGGGGTCTTTACAATGGGCAGTTCTTC.

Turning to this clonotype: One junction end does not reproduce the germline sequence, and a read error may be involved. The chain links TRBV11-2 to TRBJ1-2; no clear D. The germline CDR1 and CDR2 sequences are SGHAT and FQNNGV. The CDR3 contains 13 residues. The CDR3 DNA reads TGTGCCAGCAGCTTTCGAGACATGGTCGGCTATACCTTC. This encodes CASSFRDMVGYTF.

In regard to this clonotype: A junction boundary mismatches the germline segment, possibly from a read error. CDR3 sequence (DNA): TGTGCCAGCAGTCCGGACACTCTCTTTTACAATGAGCACTTCTTC. It yields the protein CASSPDTLFYNEHFF. V is TRBV6-2 or TRBV6-3 and J is TRBJ2-1, with TRBD1 as a possible D gene (5 bases). From germline, CDR1 is MNHEY and CDR2 SVGEGT. The CDR3 totals 15 residues.

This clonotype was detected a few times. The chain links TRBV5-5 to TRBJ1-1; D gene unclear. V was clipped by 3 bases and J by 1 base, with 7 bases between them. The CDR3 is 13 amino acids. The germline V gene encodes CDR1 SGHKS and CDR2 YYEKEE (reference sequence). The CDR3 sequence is CASSWTENTEAFF. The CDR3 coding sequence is TGTGCCAGCAGCTGGACGGAGAACACTGAAGCTTTCTTT.

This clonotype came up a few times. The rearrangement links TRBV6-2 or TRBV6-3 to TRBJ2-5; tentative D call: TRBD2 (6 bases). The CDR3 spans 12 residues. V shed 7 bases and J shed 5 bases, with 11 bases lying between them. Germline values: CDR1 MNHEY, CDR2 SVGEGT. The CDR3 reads CASKGLPETQYF. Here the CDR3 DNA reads TGTGCCAGCAAGGGACTGCCTGAGACCCAGTACTTC.

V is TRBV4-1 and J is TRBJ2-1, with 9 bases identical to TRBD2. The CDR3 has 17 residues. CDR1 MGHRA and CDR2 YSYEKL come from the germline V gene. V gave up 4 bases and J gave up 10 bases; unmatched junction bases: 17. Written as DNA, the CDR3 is TGCGCCAGCAGCCCATTAGGTACTAGCGGGCTCTACGAAGAGCAGTTCTTC. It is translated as CASSPLGTSGLYEEQFF.

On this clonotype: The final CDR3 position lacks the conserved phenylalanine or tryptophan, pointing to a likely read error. CDR3 residues: CSVGQGGDTQYY. In DNA, the CDR3 is TGCAGTGTTGGACAGGGTGGGGATACGCAGTATTAT. This sequence joins TRBV29-1 and TRBJ2-3; 8 nucleotides agree with TRBD1. Germline CDR1 SQVTM, CDR2 ANQGSEA. CDR3 length: 12 residues.

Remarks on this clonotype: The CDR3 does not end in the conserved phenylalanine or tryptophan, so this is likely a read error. For the CDR3, the DNA is TGCAGTGCTATCGGAGGGGAAAAACTGTTTTAT. The encoded protein is CSAIGGEKLFY. V gene TRBV20-1 combines with J gene TRBJ1-4; D unclear. Trimming removed 4 bases at V and 8 bases at J, with 8 bases between. This CDR3 is built from 11 residues. Germline V gene sequence: CDR1 DFQATT, CDR2 SNEGSKA (reference sequence).

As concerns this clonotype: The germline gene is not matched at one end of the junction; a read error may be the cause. The CDR3 loop is CASSERGYTEVFF. The CDR3 bases are TGTGCCAGCAGCGAGAGGGGGTACACTGAAGTTTTCTTT. The rearrangement links TRBV11-2 to TRBJ1-1, with a tentative D call TRBD1 (6 bases). CDR3 size: 13 residues. Germline V lookup: CDR1 SGHAT, CDR2 FQNNGV.

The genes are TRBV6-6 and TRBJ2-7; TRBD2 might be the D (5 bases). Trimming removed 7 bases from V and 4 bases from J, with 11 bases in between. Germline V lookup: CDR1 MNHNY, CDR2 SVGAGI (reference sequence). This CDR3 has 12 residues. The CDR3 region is CASTKRVYEQYF. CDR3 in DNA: TGTGCCAGCACTAAGAGGGTGTACGAGCAGTACTTC.

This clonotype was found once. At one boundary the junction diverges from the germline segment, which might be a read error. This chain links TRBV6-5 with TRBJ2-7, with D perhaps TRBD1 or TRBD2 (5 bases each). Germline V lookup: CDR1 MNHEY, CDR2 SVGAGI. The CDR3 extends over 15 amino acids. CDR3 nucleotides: TGTGCCAGCGGGAATGGGGGAGTCATTCGCTACGTGCAGTGCTTC. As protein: CASGNGGVIRYVQCF.

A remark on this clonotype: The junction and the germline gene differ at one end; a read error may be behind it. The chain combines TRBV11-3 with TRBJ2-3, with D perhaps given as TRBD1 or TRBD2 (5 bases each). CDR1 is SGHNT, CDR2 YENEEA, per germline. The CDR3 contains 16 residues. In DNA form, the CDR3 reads TGTGCCAGCACCTTAGCTTGGGGCGGAGGAATAGATACGCAGTATTTT. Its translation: CASTLAWGGGIDTQYF.

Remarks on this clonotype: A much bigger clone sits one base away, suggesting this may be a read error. CDR3 sequence (DNA): TGCCGTGCGGGGACTAGCGGGAGTCGTGGGCAGTTCTTC. Residues: CRAGTSGSRGQFF. The rearrangement links TRBV20-1 to TRBJ2-1, with TRBD2 matching 14 bases. The CDR3 runs 13 residues. Germline V gives CDR1 DFQATT, CDR2 SNEGSKA (reference sequence).